The rows below give T cell receptor beta chains drawn from one sample of a study of blood T cell repertoires in COVID-19. Sequencing used immunoSEQ multiplex PCR; TCRdb keeps in-frame clones, though not all of them. The sample lists 200,000 or so clones; roughly 80% were seen once. The sequencing sample was made of peripheral blood. These receptors all come from a young woman with acute or convalescent COVID-19. The CDR3 runs from the conserved cysteine through the conserved F or W. A D gene is named only where the DNA matches it firmly. Clone size is stated in some rows and not others, as once, few, many or a class when expanded.

clone size	J gene	V gene	D gene	CDR3 DNA	CDR3 protein
-	TRBJ1-1	TRBV9	-	TGTGCCAGCAGCTACATCGACAGGCAGCAAGGGGCTTTCTTT	CASSYIDRQQGAFF
-	TRBJ1-2	TRBV7-8	TRBD1	TGTGCCAGCACCATAGGGGGCGGGCGGACTTTGTATGGCTACACCTTC	CASTIGGGRTLYGYTF
-	TRBJ2-3	TRBV15	TRBD1	TGTGCCACCAGCAGAGATCAAATAGGGACAGGTCAGGATACGCAGTATTTT	CATSRDQIGTGQDTQYF
-	TRBJ2-5	TRBV2	-	TGTGCCAGCAGCCAAGGGACTCCAGGGTGGCAAGAGACCCAGTACTTC	CASSQGTPGWQETQYF
-	TRBJ1-5	TRBV7-8	-	TGTGCCAGCAGCTTAGGCGACAGCTATAGCAATCAGCCCCAGCATTTT	CASSLGDSYSNQPQHF
once	TRBJ1-6	TRBV4-3	TRBD1	TGCGCCAGCAGCCAAGAAGAGGGGGCGCCTAATTCACCCCTCCACTTT	CASSQEEGAPNSPLHF
-	TRBJ2-1	TRBV12-2	-	TGTGCAAGTCGCTTCCCTTTGAGGAACGGGAGGCCCAATGAGCAGTTCTTC	CASRFPLRNGRPNEQFF
-	TRBJ2-5	TRBV2	TRBD2	TGTGCCAGTCGGGCTGCGGCGGGGGATTGGGAGACCCAGTACTTC	CASRAAAGDWETQYF
-	TRBJ2-2	TRBV4-3	TRBD2	TGCGCCAGCAGCCAAGCTTCGAGTAGGGCTAGCGGGACGGTAGTATCCGGGGAGCTGTTTTTT	CASSQASSRASGTVVSGELFF
-	TRBJ1-2	TRBV15	TRBD1	TGTGCCACCAGCGTAGAGAGGGACAGGGGTGGCTACACCTTC	CATSVERDRGGYTF
-	TRBJ2-3	TRBV5-1	-	TGCGCCAGCAGACCGGGGGGCGAGAGCACAGATACGCAGTATTTT	CASRPGGESTDTQYF
-	TRBJ1-2	TRBV30	TRBD1	TGTGCCTGGACGGGAGGGGGCGACGGCTACACCTTC	CAWTGGGDGYTF
-	TRBJ1-2	TRBV7-2	TRBD1	TGTGCCAGCAGCTTAGTAAGTGGGACAGGAGCAGGTTACACCTTC	CASSLVSGTGAGYTF
-	TRBJ2-4	TRBV2	-	TGTGCCAGCATGGACAGACAAACCGGCAAAAACATTCAGTACTTC	CASMDRQTGKNIQYF
-	TRBJ2-5	TRBV5-4	-	TGTGCCAGCAGCTCAAGACGGGAAGAGACCCAGTACTTC	CASSSRREETQYF
-	TRBJ1-5	TRBV19	TRBD1	TGTGCCAGTAGTAGCAGGGGGCATCAGCCCCAGCATTTT	CASSSRGHQPQHF
-	TRBJ1-6	TRBV10-3	TRBD1	TGTGCAGCGACTACGGGACAGGGTTATAATTCACCCCTCCACTTT	CAATTGQGYNSPLHF
-	TRBJ2-2	TRBV20-1	TRBD2	TGCAGTGCTAGTCTGGCGGGGAGGGGCACCGGGGAGCTGTTTTTT	CSASLAGRGTGELFF
-	TRBJ2-7	TRBV28	TRBD2	TGTGCCAGCAGTTGGGGGGTGGGGACTAGCGGATCCTACGAGCAGTACTTC	CASSWGVGTSGSYEQYF
-	TRBJ1-3	TRBV6-5	TRBD1	TGTGCCAGCAGTTCCCCGACAGGGCGCTCTGGAAACACCATATATTTT	CASSSPTGRSGNTIYF
-	TRBJ1-1	TRBV4-3	-	TGCGCCAGCAGCCAACAAGGGGGATGGACTGAAGCTTTCTTT	CASSQQGGWTEAFF
once	TRBJ2-1	TRBV10-2	-	TGCGCCAGCAGTGAGGTCGCGGGAACCTACAATGAGCAGTTCTTC	CASSEVAGTYNEQFF
-	TRBJ1-1	TRBV6-1	-	TGTGCCAGCAGTGAGAGGAGCACTGAAGCTTTCTTT	CASSERSTEAFF
-	TRBJ2-3	TRBV9	TRBD2	TGTGCCAGCAGCGTAGGAGGACTAGCGAATCCCACAGATACGCAGTATTTT	CASSVGGLANPTDTQYF
-	TRBJ2-5	TRBV28	TRBD2	TGTGCCAGCAGCCCGCGACTAGCGGTGGGTCGGGAGACCCAGTACTTC	CASSPRLAVGRETQYF
-	TRBJ1-2	TRBV9	TRBD1	TGTGCCAGCAGCGACCAAGCCCGGGACAGATATAACTATGGCTACACCTTC	CASSDQARDRYNYGYTF
-	TRBJ2-1	TRBV30	-	TGTGCCTGGAAACAAGAAAAGGAGCAGTTCTTC	CAWKQEKEQFF
-	TRBJ2-1	TRBV19	-	TGTGCCAGTAGCAGATACCGGGACTTATCCTACAATGAGCAGTTCTTC	CASSRYRDLSYNEQFF
-	TRBJ2-3	TRBV4-1	-	TGCGCCAGCAGCCTTAGGGACAAAAGGAGCACAGATACGCAGTATTTT	CASSLRDKRSTDTQYF